This entry is about one T cell receptor (beta chain). Its cognate antigen has yet to be identified. One base away there is no much larger clone; base qualities are not given. This specimen belongs to a study of draining lymph node invasion in breast cancer (dated by TCRdb to 2018 to 2021). In the study overall: Nodal metastasis was diagnosed by histology and cytokeratin immunohistochemistry and confirmed by EpCAM/CD45 flow cytometry. Each patient contributed matched non-invaded and tumor-invaded tumor-draining lymph nodes plus the primary tumor, profiled for both Treg and Tconv subsets. A separate targeted assay used bulk TCR-beta CDR3 sequencing to compare sorted memory regulatory T cells with memory conventional CD4 T cells across breast cancer tissues. Lymph nodes from roughly five patients were covered by the separate targeted TCR sequencing, and for three of those patients the primary tumors were sequenced as well.

On the study overall, not on this receptor specifically: Shared TCRs between Treg and Tconv subsets were considered suggestive but not proof of common clonal origin. Tracking of the top-100 tumor clones could be carried out in just two patients. The data could not determine whether Treg conversion took place in a particular organ or whether converted Tregs recirculated between nodes and tumor. Some clones from the top 100 tumor clones were found in both invaded and non-invaded nodes, which suggests recirculation between the tumor and the draining nodes. Roughly 12-25% of Treg TCRs were shared with Tconvs per tissue, interpreted as suggesting peripheral Treg induction. According to the targeted TCR-seq data, Tregs appeared to be more clonally expanded than Tconvs in every tissue, and both subsets had lower diversity in tumor than in lymph nodes.

Library generation was performed with bulk RNA-seq. The listed sequencing device is Illumina HiSeq 2500. In the source study's methods: CDR3 sequences in the separate targeted TCR-seq dataset were extracted from raw reads and quantified using MiXCR version 2.1.5 with default parameters. TCR-beta clones in the separate targeted TCR-seq dataset were defined according to the combination of V gene, J gene and CDR3 sequence. In the separate targeted TCR-seq dataset, clones with fewer than three counts were first removed, after which only the 90% most strongly expressed clones per sample were kept. The separate targeted TCR-seq dataset calculated Treg-Tconv overlap for each tissue as the number of shared clones divided by the total number of Treg clones, multiplied by 100. The public reads were quality trimmed at Q25 with fastp and then assembled into clones with MiXCR by TCRdb, keeping productive beta chains. All rows with the same CDR3 protein become a single entry with the most common DNA and genes. These V and J calls are TCRdb output, not the study's own analysis. The sample contains thousands of distinct CDR3 sequences, roughly two thirds of them found a single time. The ten largest clonotypes hold roughly 7.7% of the sample.

Memory regulatory T cells were sorted as CD4+ CD45RA- CD25high cells. Tumor-draining lymph nodes were classified as non-invaded or invaded according to absence or presence of metastatic tumor cells. T cells were pre-enriched with a Miltenyi Pan T Cell isolation kit before staining and sorting. Immunohistochemistry for estrogen receptor, progesterone receptor, HER2 and Ki-67 was used to characterize the primary tumors. Within a few hours after surgery, the fresh surgical tissue was processed by cutting it into small fragments. Tissue fragments were enzymatically digested with Liberase TL plus DNase for 20 to 25 minutes and were then filtered through a 40-micrometer strainer. Sorting used a BD FACS Aria II with about 97-99% purity, after DAPI live/dead staining. The sorted cells were lysed in TCL buffer, and a Norgen Single Cell RNA purification kit, including DNase treatment, was used to purify the RNA.

This receptor was identified in a female donor with luminal breast cancer. Sequencing was performed on sorted memory Tregs from a lymph node. This sample's cell subset or site label indicates: CD45RA-negative sorted CD4+ T cells (memory Tconv or effector/memory Treg).

At the DNA level, the sequence is TGTGCCAGCAGCTTAGCGGCTTCCGGGCAGTTCTTC. Its protein is CASSLAASGQFF. Recombination linked TRBV7-2 to TRBJ2-1, with the identity of the D gene unclear. Sequences SGHTA (CDR1) and FQGNSA (CDR2) are obtained from the germline V gene. The cysteine opens and the phenylalanine closes a CDR3 of 12 amino acids. Only the CDR3 region is kept as DNA, spanning 36 bases read in frame from base 1. V drops 0 bases and J drops 12 bases, leaving 9 bases in between.